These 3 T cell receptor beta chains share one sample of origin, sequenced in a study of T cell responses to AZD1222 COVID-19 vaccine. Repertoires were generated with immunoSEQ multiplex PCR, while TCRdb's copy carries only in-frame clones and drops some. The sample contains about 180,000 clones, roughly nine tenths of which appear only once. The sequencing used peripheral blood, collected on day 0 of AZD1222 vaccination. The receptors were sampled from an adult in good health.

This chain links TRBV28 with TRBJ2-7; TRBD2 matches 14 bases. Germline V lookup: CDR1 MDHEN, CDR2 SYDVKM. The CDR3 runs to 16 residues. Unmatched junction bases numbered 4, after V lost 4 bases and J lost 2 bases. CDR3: CASSSRTSGRPYEQYF. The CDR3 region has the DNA TGTGCCAGCAGTTCTCGGACTAGCGGGAGGCCCTACGAGCAGTACTTC.

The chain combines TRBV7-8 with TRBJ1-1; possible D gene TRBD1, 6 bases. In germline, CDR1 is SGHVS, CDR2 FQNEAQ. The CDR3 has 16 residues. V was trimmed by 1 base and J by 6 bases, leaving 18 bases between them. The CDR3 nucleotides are TGTGCCAGCAGCTTAGGACTCAGGGGCCAAAGTCCTGAAGCTTTCTTT. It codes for CASSLGLRGQSPEAFF. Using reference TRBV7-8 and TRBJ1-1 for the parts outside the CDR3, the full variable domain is GAGVSQSPRYKVAKRGQDVALRCDPISGHVSLFWYQQALGQGPEFLTYFQNEAQLDKSGLPSDRFFAERPEGSVSTLKIQRTQQEDSAVYLCASSLGLRGQSPEAFFGQGTRLTVV.

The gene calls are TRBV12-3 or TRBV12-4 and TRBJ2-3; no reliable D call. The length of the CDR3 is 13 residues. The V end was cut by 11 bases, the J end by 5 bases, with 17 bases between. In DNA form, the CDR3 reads TGTGCCGGCTGTAAACGGCCCGAAGATACGCAGTATTTT. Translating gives CAGCKRPEDTQYF.